Sequencing of this TCR beta chain was carried out in a study of blood T cell repertoires in COVID-19. For this clone: This sample also contains other DNA sequences that code for the same CDR3.

Per the study methods: Reference gene primer amplification in the assay estimated nucleated cell counts. Measured with immunoSEQ multiplex PCR; TCRdb has only the in-frame clones, and not every one. D and trimming come from the DNA, and the V and J calls and clone size come from that table. Found here are about 160,000 clones, approximately 83% of them singletons; the top ten hold 13%. Germline-derived CDR1 and CDR2 are SGHDT and YYEEEE. This CDR3 is built from 11 residues. Trimming removed 3 bases at V and 3 bases at J, with 4 bases between. The chain joins TRBV5-6 to TRBJ2-7; D is unresolved. The TCR was taken from a man aged 65 to 79 who had recovered from COVID-19. Specimen: peripheral blood. For the CDR3, the DNA is TGTGCCAGCAGCTCGAGCTACGAGCAGTACTTC. It specifies CASSSSYEQYF. Full variable domain (missing parts from reference TRBV5-6 and TRBJ2-7): DAGVTQSPTHLIKTRGQQVTLRCSPKSGHDTVSWYQQALGQGPQFIFQYYEEEERQRGNFPDRFSGHQFPNYSSELNVNALLLGDSALYLCASSSSYEQYFGPGTRLTVT.